Sequencing of this TCR beta chain was carried out in a study of T cell repertoires in cytomegalovirus infection. On the study more broadly: Public TCR beta signatures provided an indication of both CMV infection and a matching HLA type.

Via MiXCR, TCRdb re-called the reads, giving one row per CDR3 protein. The sample consists of 200,000 to 250,000 distinct CDR3 sequences, about 39% of them appearing once. Study-level results: In two of eight donors, the top clonotype was HLA-C-restricted CMV-specific.

For this clonotype: Its antigen is undetermined.

The ends lost 4 bases at V and 7 bases at J; junction bases unmatched: 9. The CDR3 is 14 residues long. Germline CDR1 and CDR2: WSHSY and SAAADI. The chain is built from TRBV10-2 and TRBJ1-1, with TRBD1 identical over 7 bases. This receptor was identified in a human donor in good health (CMV status not recorded). Some clones in this sample may be carry-over from other donors' samples. The sequencing here drew on CD8+ T cells from cultured PBMCs, taken from culture after CMV antigen stimulation. Here the CDR3 reads CASSVLHRDSEAFF. CDR3 nucleotide sequence: TGCGCCAGCAGTGTCTTACACCGGGACAGTGAAGCTTTCTTT.